Below, one T cell receptor beta chain is given with its context. Its antigen is undetermined. Sequenced by immunoSEQ multiplex PCR; TCRdb stores in-frame clones only, minus some. The sample has about 96,000 clones, about 90% seen once. The sample is drawn from a study of OX40 agonist ivuxolimab in advanced cancers. Study-level information: Cohort: around 83% men, mean age 60, aged about 23 to 80.

Findings of the study overall: Fewer expanded clones were found on average in CD4+ than in CD8+ T cells. Low clonal expansion, among the lowest seen, marked partial responders at 0.1-3.0 mg/kg.

Germline V gene lookup returns CDR1 LGHNA and CDR2 YSLEER. With 0 bases removed from V and 5 bases from J, the gap between germline ends came to 14 bases. This CDR3 has 15 residues. V gene TRBV4-3 combines with J gene TRBJ2-7; the D gene is possibly TRBD2 (6 bases). This TCR was recovered from an adult with an advanced solid tumor such as melanoma, head and neck, liver or kidney cancer. This sample comprised CD4+ or CD8+ T cells sorted from blood, obtained in a trial of the OX40 agonist ivuxolimab. CDR3 coding DNA: TGCGCCAGCAGCCAAGATCGGGCGACGGGAGACGAGCAGTACTTC. Residues: CASSQDRATGDEQYF.